These T cell receptor beta chains were read from a single sample in a study of regulatory T cells in long-lasting Graves disease. TCRdb redid the calling of the multiplex PCR reads with MiXCR, one entry per CDR3 protein. The sample carries a few hundred thousand distinct CDR3 sequences, 21% recorded once. The sequenced sample was peripheral blood mononuclear cells (PBMCs), obtained when the disease was refractory, from a patient treated with antithyroid drugs. The receptors originated from a female donor with Graves disease. The CDR3 runs from the conserved cysteine through the conserved F or W. A D gene is named only where the DNA matches it firmly. Where a row states a size, it is once, few, many or the class of an expanded clone; other rows omit it.

v_call,d_call,clone_size,j_call,cdr3_aa,cdr3_nt
TRBV4-1,NA,many,TRBJ1-4,CASSFIAEKLFF,TGCGCCAGCAGCTTTATAGCGGAAAAACTGTTTTTT
TRBV2,NA,few,TRBJ2-1,CASSGGMTTSSYNEQFF,TGTGCCAGCAGTGGGGGGATGACAACAAGCTCCTACAATGAGCAGTTCTTC
TRBV19,NA,many,TRBJ1-5,CASGHLNQPQHF,TGTGCCAGCGGACATTTAAATCAGCCCCAGCATTTT
TRBV6-5,NA,many,TRBJ1-1,CASSYSDILNTEAFF,TGTGCCAGCAGTTACTCAGACATCCTGAACACTGAAGCTTTCTTT
TRBV7-2,TRBD2,many,TRBJ2-7,CASSLATSGRFYEQYF,TGTGCCAGCAGCTTAGCGACTAGCGGGAGGTTCTACGAGCAGTACTTC
TRBV20-1,TRBD1,few,TRBJ2-2,CSADRAGTGELFF,TGCAGTGCTGACAGGGCTGGGACGGGGGAGCTGTTTTTT
TRBV27,NA,NA,TRBJ2-1,CASTIGNEQFF,TGTGCCAGCACCATAGGGAATGAGCAGTTCTTC
TRBV20-1,TRBD1,NA,TRBJ2-6,CSAREPGQGSSGANVLTF,TGCAGTGCTAGGGAACCGGGACAGGGGAGTTCTGGGGCCAACGTCCTGACTTTC
TRBV5-1,TRBD1,few,TRBJ2-7,CASSSGQGDNEQYF,TGCGCCAGCAGCTCGGGACAGGGGGACAACGAGCAGTACTTC
TRBV29-1,TRBD1,many,TRBJ2-7,CSVEGAGTGSFEQYF,TGCAGCGTTGAAGGTGCCGGGACAGGTAGTTTCGAGCAGTACTTC
TRBV20-1,NA,many,TRBJ1-1,CSATIEANLNTEAFF,TGCAGTGCTACGATAGAGGCCAACTTGAACACTGAAGCTTTCTTT
TRBV12-3/TRBV12-4,NA,many,TRBJ1-2,CASSDIANYGYTF,TGTGCCAGCAGTGACATTGCTAACTATGGCTACACCTTC
TRBV19,NA,many,TRBJ2-2,CASKGTGNTGELFF,TGTGCCAGTAAGGGGACCGGGAACACCGGGGAGCTGTTTTTT
TRBV7-9,TRBD1,NA,TRBJ1-2,CASSLAGDRMSDYGYTF,TGTGCCAGCAGCTTAGCGGGGGACAGAATGTCTGACTATGGCTACACCTTC
TRBV2,TRBD2,few,TRBJ2-3,CASSDGGRATDTQYF,TGTGCCAGCAGTGACGGCGGGAGAGCCACAGATACGCAGTATTTT
TRBV27,NA,NA,TRBJ1-6,CASGVGSPLHF,TGTGCCAGCGGGGTCGGTTCACCCCTCCACTTT